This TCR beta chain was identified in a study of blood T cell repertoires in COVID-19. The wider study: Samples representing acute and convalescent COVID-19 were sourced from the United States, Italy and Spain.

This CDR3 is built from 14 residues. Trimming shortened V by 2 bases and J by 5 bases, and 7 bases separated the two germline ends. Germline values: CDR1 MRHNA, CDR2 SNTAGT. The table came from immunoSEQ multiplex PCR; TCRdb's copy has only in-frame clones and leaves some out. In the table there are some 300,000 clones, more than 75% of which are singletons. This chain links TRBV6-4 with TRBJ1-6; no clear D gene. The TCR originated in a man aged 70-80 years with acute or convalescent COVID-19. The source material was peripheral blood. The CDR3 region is CASSDGGHNSPLHF. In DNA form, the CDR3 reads TGTGCCAGCAGTGACGGTGGCCATAATTCACCCCTCCACTTT.